This T cell receptor (beta chain) was captured by sequencing in a study of response to subunit inactivated influenza vaccine. Worth noting for this clonotype: Its antigen remains unidentified.

TCRdb re-called the RT-PCR reads with MiXCR, one entry per CDR3 protein. The sample has some 640,000 distinct CDR3 sequences, approximately 15% seen once. Trimming removed 6 bases from V and 4 bases from J, with 19 bases in between. This CDR3 is 15 amino acids long. From germline, CDR1 is SGHTA and CDR2 FQGNSA. Whole-study findings and limits: The authors put forward the suggestion that each seasonal influenza vaccination may bring in only a limited number of new T cells.

The receptor comes from a man aged 45-65 years who received an inactivated influenza vaccine. The source material was PBMCs from blood, sampled around 14 days before vaccination. The chain recombines TRBV7-2 with TRBJ2-7; perhaps TRBD1 as D (6 bases). CDR3 sequence reads: CASSASSVRGYEQYF. The DNA of the CDR3 is TGTGCCAGCAGTGCGTCTAGTGTGAGGGGGTACGAGCAGTACTTC.